This T cell receptor (beta chain) emerged from a study of shared clonotypes between healthy human individuals. Only in-frame clones appear in the TCRdb table, and some are missing; sequencing was by immunoSEQ multiplex PCR. This table holds over 2 million clones, 90% to 95% found once. V lost 1 base and J lost 3, with 9 bases in between. This CDR3 has 15 residues. CDR1 and CDR2 (germline): MNHNS, SASEGT. The material sequenced was naive CD4+ T cells sorted from blood. Indicated subset: CD45RA+ positively selected. This chain links TRBV6-1 with TRBJ1-4; D ambiguous. The sequence was collected from a man between 18 and 35 years old in good health. CDR3 sequence: CASSEVGQSNEKLFF. In DNA form, the CDR3 reads TGTGCCAGCAGTGAAGTTGGGCAGTCTAATGAAAAACTGTTTTTT.